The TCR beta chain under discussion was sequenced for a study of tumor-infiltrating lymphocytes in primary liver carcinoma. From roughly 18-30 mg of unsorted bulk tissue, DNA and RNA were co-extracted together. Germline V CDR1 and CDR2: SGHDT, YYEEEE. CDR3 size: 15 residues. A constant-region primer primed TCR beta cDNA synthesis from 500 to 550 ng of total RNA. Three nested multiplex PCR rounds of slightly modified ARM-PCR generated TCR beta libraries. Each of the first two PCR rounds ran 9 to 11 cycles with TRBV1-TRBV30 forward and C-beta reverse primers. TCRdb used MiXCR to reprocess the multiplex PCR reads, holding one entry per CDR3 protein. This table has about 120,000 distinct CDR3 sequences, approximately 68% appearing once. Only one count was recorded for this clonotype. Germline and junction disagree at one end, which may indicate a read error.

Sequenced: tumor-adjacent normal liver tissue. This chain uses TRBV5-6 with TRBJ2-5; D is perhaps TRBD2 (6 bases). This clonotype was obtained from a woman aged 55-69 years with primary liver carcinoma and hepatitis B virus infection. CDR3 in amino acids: CANSRWRAYQETQYF. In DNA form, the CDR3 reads TGTGCCAACAGCCGCTGGAGGGCCTACCAAGAGACCCAGTACTTC.